This TCR beta chain appears in the sequencing data of a study of tissue T cells after allogeneic stem cell transplantation. Study summary: Of the grafts for graft-versus-host disease patients, several were unmodified and three CD34-selected. Recipient PBMCs from before transplant existed for about 5 GVHD patients. Overall study results and limits: Across patients, clones rarely overlapped, yet motif clusters were shared tissue-specifically. Which tissue TCRs were alloreactive or antigen-specific was not determined. Some clones might be persisting host cells.

This CDR3 is 15 amino acids long. Germline CDR1 reads MDHEN; CDR2 reads SYDVKM. V was cut by 5 bases and J by 4 bases, with 14 bases left in between. Assay: immunoSEQ multiplex PCR; the TCRdb copy retains only in-frame clones and omits some. The sample includes fewer than 30,000 clones, 85% of them seen just once. This clone was seen once. Antigen unknown. The source material was blood, sampled before transplantation. The chain joins TRBV28 to TRBJ2-2; possibly TRBD2 for D (7 bases). This sequence originates from a woman between 18 and 50 years old who later had graft-versus-host disease after an allogeneic stem cell transplant. The CDR3 loop is CASSIGLGGTGELFF. DNA for the CDR3: TGTGCCAGCAGTATTGGACTAGGGGGCACCGGGGAGCTGTTTTTT. Full variable domain (remainder filled in from reference TRBV28 and TRBJ2-2): DVKVTQSSRYLVKRTGEKVFLECVQDMDHENMFWYRQDPGLGLRLIYFSYDVKMKEKGDIPEGYSVSREKKERFSLILESASTNQTSMYLCASSIGLGGTGELFFGEGSRLTVL.